Listed below are T cell receptor beta chains from one sample, sequenced in a study of cytomegalovirus exposure and HLA in healthy donors. The protocol was immunoSEQ multiplex PCR, while the TCRdb copy is restricted to in-frame clones and leaves out a portion. The sample comprises about 160,000 clones, roughly 80% of which are singletons, and approximately 2% rests with the top ten. Sequenced sample: PBMCs. The receptors originated from a female donor in good health and CMV-seronegative. Each CDR3 is given with its conserved first and last residue. Fields, in order: V gene, D gene, clone size, J gene, CDR3 protein, CDR3 DNA. A D gene is named only where the DNA matches it firmly. A clone size is listed for some rows: how often the clone was seen (once, few, many), or a class if it is expanded.

v_call: TRBV5-1
d_call: NA
clone_size: NA
j_call: TRBJ1-2
cdr3_aa: CASRAPSYGYTF
cdr3_nt: TGCGCCAGCAGAGCCCCCTCCTATGGCTACACCTTC

v_call: TRBV7-9
d_call: NA
clone_size: NA
j_call: TRBJ1-2
cdr3_aa: CASSLGGSVGYTF
cdr3_nt: TGTGCCAGCAGCTTAGGAGGGTCGGTTGGCTACACCTTC

v_call: TRBV7-2
d_call: TRBD1
clone_size: NA
j_call: TRBJ1-2
cdr3_aa: CASRAGGRAPHGYTF
cdr3_nt: TGTGCCAGCAGGGCAGGGGGCAGGGCGCCCCATGGCTACACCTTC

v_call: TRBV7-8
d_call: NA
clone_size: few
j_call: TRBJ2-1
cdr3_aa: CASSPVRDTTYNEQFF
cdr3_nt: TGTGCCAGCAGCCCGGTCCGGGACACAACCTACAATGAGCAGTTCTTC

v_call: TRBV7-9
d_call: TRBD1
clone_size: NA
j_call: TRBJ2-3
cdr3_aa: CASSLGNRGGYF
cdr3_nt: TGTGCCAGCAGCTTAGGAAACAGGGGCGGATATTTT

v_call: TRBV5-1
d_call: TRBD2
clone_size: NA
j_call: TRBJ2-5
cdr3_aa: CASSSPSGEETQYF
cdr3_nt: TGCGCCAGCAGCTCCCCTAGCGGGGAAGAGACCCAGTACTTC

v_call: TRBV27
d_call: TRBD1
clone_size: NA
j_call: TRBJ1-2
cdr3_aa: CASGGRGDRGANYGYTF
cdr3_nt: TGTGCCAGCGGGGGAAGGGGGGACAGGGGAGCTAACTATGGCTACACCTTC

v_call: TRBV19
d_call: TRBD1
clone_size: NA
j_call: TRBJ1-5
cdr3_aa: CASHRDRDNQPQHF
cdr3_nt: TGTGCCAGTCACCGGGACAGGGACAATCAGCCCCAGCATTTT

v_call: TRBV5-1
d_call: NA
clone_size: NA
j_call: TRBJ2-1
cdr3_aa: CASSLVGDLGENEQFF
cdr3_nt: TGCGCCAGCAGCTTGGTAGGGGACTTAGGGGAGAATGAGCAGTTCTTC

v_call: TRBV5-6
d_call: NA
clone_size: few
j_call: TRBJ1-3
cdr3_aa: CASSTQDTSGNTIYF
cdr3_nt: TGTGCCAGCAGCACACAAGACACCTCCGGAAACACCATATATTTT

v_call: TRBV7-2
d_call: TRBD2
clone_size: NA
j_call: TRBJ2-1
cdr3_aa: CASSSRLAGGPYEQFF
cdr3_nt: TGTGCCAGCAGCTCCCGACTAGCGGGAGGGCCATATGAGCAGTTCTTC

v_call: TRBV7-9
d_call: TRBD1
clone_size: once
j_call: TRBJ1-2
cdr3_aa: CASSAMGQGVNGYTF
cdr3_nt: TGTGCCAGCAGCGCAATGGGACAGGGGGTAAATGGCTACACCTTC

v_call: TRBV5-4
d_call: NA
clone_size: NA
j_call: TRBJ2-3
cdr3_aa: CASSLPGGLSTDTQYF
cdr3_nt: TGTGCCAGTAGTCTGCCTGGGGGACTTAGCACAGATACGCAGTATTTT

v_call: TRBV6-5
d_call: TRBD1
clone_size: NA
j_call: TRBJ2-2
cdr3_aa: CASSYPGQGKAGELFF
cdr3_nt: TGTGCCAGCAGTTACCCGGGACAGGGGAAAGCCGGGGAGCTGTTTTTT

v_call: TRBV7-3
d_call: NA
clone_size: once
j_call: TRBJ1-2
cdr3_aa: CASSLSEGHYGYTF
cdr3_nt: TGTGCCAGCAGCTTATCGGAGGGCCACTATGGCTACACCTTC

v_call: TRBV5-5
d_call: NA
clone_size: NA
j_call: TRBJ2-7
cdr3_aa: CASSFIQVPYEQYF
cdr3_nt: TGTGCCAGCAGCTTTATACAGGTACCCTACGAGCAGTACTTC

v_call: TRBV27
d_call: TRBD1
clone_size: NA
j_call: TRBJ1-2
cdr3_aa: CASSLDRGQGGYTF
cdr3_nt: TGTGCCAGCAGTTTAGACAGGGGGCAGGGTGGCTACACCTTC

v_call: TRBV7-2
d_call: NA
clone_size: NA
j_call: TRBJ1-2
cdr3_aa: CASSLGALVHGYTF
cdr3_nt: TGTGCCAGCAGCTTAGGGGCGCTGGTCCATGGCTACACCTTC

v_call: TRBV6-5
d_call: NA
clone_size: NA
j_call: TRBJ1-1
cdr3_aa: CASRDTGNTEAFF
cdr3_nt: TGTGCCAGCAGGGACACAGGGAACACTGAAGCTTTCTTT

v_call: TRBV5-1
d_call: NA
clone_size: NA
j_call: TRBJ2-1
cdr3_aa: CASQAMVGPRDEQFF
cdr3_nt: TGCGCCAGCCAGGCTATGGTGGGGCCTAGGGATGAGCAGTTCTTC

v_call: TRBV10-1
d_call: TRBD2
clone_size: NA
j_call: TRBJ2-1
cdr3_aa: CASSSGGRNEQFF
cdr3_nt: TGCGCCAGCAGTTCGGGGGGGCGGAATGAGCAGTTCTTC

v_call: TRBV2
d_call: NA
clone_size: NA
j_call: TRBJ2-2
cdr3_aa: CASSEGGGLNTGELFF
cdr3_nt: TGTGCCAGCAGTGAAGGAGGAGGATTGAACACCGGGGAGCTGTTTTTT

v_call: TRBV19
d_call: NA
clone_size: few
j_call: TRBJ2-5
cdr3_aa: CASSILSSGPETQYF
cdr3_nt: TGTGCCAGTAGTATCCTGAGTAGCGGCCCCGAGACCCAGTACTTC

v_call: TRBV5-5
d_call: NA
clone_size: NA
j_call: TRBJ2-6
cdr3_aa: CASSPTAGANVLTF
cdr3_nt: TGTGCCAGCAGCCCTACAGCTGGGGCCAACGTCCTGACTTTC

v_call: TRBV30
d_call: TRBD1
clone_size: NA
j_call: TRBJ1-1
cdr3_aa: CAWSAGDSTEAFF
cdr3_nt: TGTGCCTGGAGTGCAGGGGACAGCACTGAAGCTTTCTTT

v_call: TRBV9
d_call: TRBD2
clone_size: once
j_call: TRBJ2-1
cdr3_aa: CASSPSGGLADNEQFF
cdr3_nt: TGTGCCAGCAGCCCGAGCGGGGGACTAGCGGACAATGAGCAGTTCTTC

v_call: TRBV10-2
d_call: NA
clone_size: NA
j_call: TRBJ1-1
cdr3_aa: CASSESGPGTEAFF
cdr3_nt: TGCGCCAGCAGTGAGTCGGGGCCCGGCACTGAAGCTTTCTTT

v_call: TRBV7-9
d_call: NA
clone_size: NA
j_call: TRBJ1-2
cdr3_aa: CASEPGTNYGYTF
cdr3_nt: TGTGCCAGCGAGCCAGGGACTAACTATGGCTACACCTTC

v_call: TRBV7-3
d_call: NA
clone_size: NA
j_call: TRBJ1-1
cdr3_aa: CASSLLSARDTEAFF
cdr3_nt: TGTGCCAGCAGCTTATTGTCTGCCCGGGACACTGAAGCTTTCTTT

v_call: TRBV19
d_call: TRBD1
clone_size: NA
j_call: TRBJ2-7
cdr3_aa: CASTPGTGGSYEQYF
cdr3_nt: TGTGCCAGTACCCCTGGGACAGGGGGCTCCTACGAGCAGTACTTC

v_call: TRBV5-1
d_call: NA
clone_size: NA
j_call: TRBJ2-3
cdr3_aa: CASSRSGQNTDTQYF
cdr3_nt: TGCGCCAGCAGCCGATCCGGACAGAACACAGATACGCAGTATTTT

v_call: TRBV30
d_call: NA
clone_size: NA
j_call: TRBJ1-2
cdr3_aa: CAWRPSWSNYGYTF
cdr3_nt: TGTGCCTGGAGACCCAGTTGGTCTAACTATGGCTACACCTTC

v_call: TRBV7-9
d_call: TRBD1
clone_size: NA
j_call: TRBJ1-1
cdr3_aa: CASSFGQGDTEAFF
cdr3_nt: TGTGCCAGCAGCTTTGGACAGGGGGACACTGAAGCTTTCTTT

v_call: TRBV30
d_call: NA
clone_size: NA
j_call: TRBJ2-7
cdr3_aa: CAWTGRAPYEQYF
cdr3_nt: TGTGCCTGGACCGGCAGGGCGCCATACGAGCAGTACTTC

v_call: TRBV6-1
d_call: TRBD1
clone_size: NA
j_call: TRBJ1-5
cdr3_aa: CASTRDRGSQPQHF
cdr3_nt: TGTGCCAGCACTCGCGACAGGGGTAGTCAGCCCCAGCATTTT

v_call: TRBV2
d_call: TRBD1
clone_size: NA
j_call: TRBJ1-2
cdr3_aa: CAGRDRGGGYTF
cdr3_nt: TGTGCCGGCCGGGACAGGGGTGGGGGCTACACCTTC

v_call: TRBV9
d_call: NA
clone_size: NA
j_call: TRBJ2-1
cdr3_aa: CASSVGASFYNEQFF
cdr3_nt: TGTGCCAGCAGCGTAGGGGCTAGCTTCTACAATGAGCAGTTCTTC

v_call: TRBV6-6
d_call: NA
clone_size: NA
j_call: TRBJ2-1
cdr3_aa: CASSPGRYNEQFF
cdr3_nt: TGTGCCAGCAGCCCAGGCAGGTACAATGAGCAGTTCTTC

v_call: TRBV4-1
d_call: NA
clone_size: once
j_call: TRBJ2-7
cdr3_aa: CASSLSPGSREQYF
cdr3_nt: TGCGCCAGCAGCCTCAGTCCAGGGTCGAGGGAGCAGTACTTC

v_call: TRBV11-1
d_call: TRBD1
clone_size: few
j_call: TRBJ2-1
cdr3_aa: CASSKDRGSGHNEQFF
cdr3_nt: TGTGCCAGCAGCAAAGACAGGGGCTCGGGACACAATGAGCAGTTCTTC

v_call: TRBV4-2
d_call: NA
clone_size: NA
j_call: TRBJ1-1
cdr3_aa: CASSHTPGANTEAFF
cdr3_nt: TGTGCCAGCAGCCACACCCCGGGAGCGAACACTGAAGCTTTCTTT

v_call: TRBV7-2
d_call: TRBD2
clone_size: NA
j_call: TRBJ2-2
cdr3_aa: CASSLLAGGELFF
cdr3_nt: TGTGCCAGCAGCTTACTAGCGGGCGGGGAGCTGTTTTTT

v_call: TRBV6-1
d_call: TRBD2
clone_size: NA
j_call: TRBJ2-1
cdr3_aa: CASSANWLAGTSYNEQFF
cdr3_nt: TGTGCCAGCAGTGCAAACTGGCTAGCGGGGACCTCCTACAATGAGCAGTTCTTC

v_call: TRBV5-4
d_call: NA
clone_size: NA
j_call: TRBJ1-1
cdr3_aa: CASSLERGTEAFF
cdr3_nt: TGTGCCAGCAGCTTGGAACGGGGGACTGAAGCTTTCTTT

v_call: TRBV13
d_call: TRBD1
clone_size: NA
j_call: TRBJ2-3
cdr3_aa: CASSPAGQGGSDTQYF
cdr3_nt: TGTGCCAGCAGCCCAGCAGGACAGGGGGGTTCAGATACGCAGTATTTT

v_call: TRBV29-1
d_call: TRBD1
clone_size: NA
j_call: TRBJ1-2
cdr3_aa: CSVGTGGIYGYTF
cdr3_nt: TGCAGCGTCGGGACAGGGGGCATCTATGGCTACACCTTC

v_call: TRBV19
d_call: NA
clone_size: NA
j_call: TRBJ1-1
cdr3_aa: CASSIGGEAFF
cdr3_nt: TGTGCCAGTAGTATAGGAGGCGAAGCTTTCTTT

v_call: TRBV5-1
d_call: NA
clone_size: NA
j_call: TRBJ2-5
cdr3_aa: CASSLDEGKTQYF
cdr3_nt: TGCGCCAGCAGCTTGGATGAGGGAAAGACCCAGTACTTC

v_call: TRBV7-3
d_call: TRBD1
clone_size: NA
j_call: TRBJ2-2
cdr3_aa: CASRQGAYTGELFF
cdr3_nt: TGTGCCAGTCGACAGGGGGCGTACACCGGGGAGCTGTTTTTT

v_call: TRBV30
d_call: NA
clone_size: NA
j_call: TRBJ2-7
cdr3_aa: CAWSNGGSSYEQYF
cdr3_nt: TGTGCCTGGTCTAACGGGGGAAGCTCCTACGAGCAGTACTTC

v_call: TRBV9
d_call: NA
clone_size: NA
j_call: TRBJ1-5
cdr3_aa: CASSVAPGQPQHF
cdr3_nt: TGTGCCAGCAGCGTAGCGCCCGGTCAGCCCCAGCATTTT